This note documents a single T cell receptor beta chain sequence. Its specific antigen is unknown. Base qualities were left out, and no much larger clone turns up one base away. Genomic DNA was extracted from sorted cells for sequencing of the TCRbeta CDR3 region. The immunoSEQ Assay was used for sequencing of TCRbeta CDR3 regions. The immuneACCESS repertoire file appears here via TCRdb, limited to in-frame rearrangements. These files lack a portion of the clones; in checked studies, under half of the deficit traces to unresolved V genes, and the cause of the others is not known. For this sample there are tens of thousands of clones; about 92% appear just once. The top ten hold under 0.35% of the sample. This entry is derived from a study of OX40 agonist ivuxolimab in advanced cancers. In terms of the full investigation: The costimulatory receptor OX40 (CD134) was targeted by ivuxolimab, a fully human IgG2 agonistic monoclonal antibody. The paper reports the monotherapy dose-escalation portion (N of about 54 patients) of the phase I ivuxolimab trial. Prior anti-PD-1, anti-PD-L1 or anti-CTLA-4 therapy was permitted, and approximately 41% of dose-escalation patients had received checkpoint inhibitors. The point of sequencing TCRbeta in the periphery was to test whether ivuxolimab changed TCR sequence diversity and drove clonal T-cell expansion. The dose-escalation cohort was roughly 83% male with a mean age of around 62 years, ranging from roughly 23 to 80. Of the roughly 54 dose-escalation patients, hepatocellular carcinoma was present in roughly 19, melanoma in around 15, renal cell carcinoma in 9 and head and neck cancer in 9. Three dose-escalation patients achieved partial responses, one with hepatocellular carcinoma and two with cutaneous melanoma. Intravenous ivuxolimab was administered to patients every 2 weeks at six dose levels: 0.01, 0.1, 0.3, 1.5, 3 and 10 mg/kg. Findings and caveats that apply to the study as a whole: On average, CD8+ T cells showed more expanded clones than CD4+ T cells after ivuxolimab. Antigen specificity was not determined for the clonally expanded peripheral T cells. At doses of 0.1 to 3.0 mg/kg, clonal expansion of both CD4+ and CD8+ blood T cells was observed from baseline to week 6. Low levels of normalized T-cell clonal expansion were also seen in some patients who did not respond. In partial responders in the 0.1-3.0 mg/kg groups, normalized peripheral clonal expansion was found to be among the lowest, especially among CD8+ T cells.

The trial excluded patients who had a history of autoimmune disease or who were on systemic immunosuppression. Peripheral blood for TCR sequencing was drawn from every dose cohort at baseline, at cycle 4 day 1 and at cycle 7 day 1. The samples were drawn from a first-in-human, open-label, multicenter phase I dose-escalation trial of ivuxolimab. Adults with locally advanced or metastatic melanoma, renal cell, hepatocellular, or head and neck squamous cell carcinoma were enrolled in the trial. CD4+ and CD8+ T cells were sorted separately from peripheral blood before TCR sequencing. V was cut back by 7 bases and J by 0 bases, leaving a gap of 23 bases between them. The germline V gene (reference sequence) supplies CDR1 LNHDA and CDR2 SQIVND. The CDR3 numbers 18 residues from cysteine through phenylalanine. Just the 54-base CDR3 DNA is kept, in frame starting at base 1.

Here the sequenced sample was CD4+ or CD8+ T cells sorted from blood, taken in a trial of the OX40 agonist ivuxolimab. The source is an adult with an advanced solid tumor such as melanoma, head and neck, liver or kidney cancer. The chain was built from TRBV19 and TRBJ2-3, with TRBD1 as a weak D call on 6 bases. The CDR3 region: CASKGEGIRTLSTDTQYF. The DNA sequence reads TGTGCCAGTAAGGGGGAAGGAATCCGTACCCTTAGCACAGATACGCAGTATTTT.